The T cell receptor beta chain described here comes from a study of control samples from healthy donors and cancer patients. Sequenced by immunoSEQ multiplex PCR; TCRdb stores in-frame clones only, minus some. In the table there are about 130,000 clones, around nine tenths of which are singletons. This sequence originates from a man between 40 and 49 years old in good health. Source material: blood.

The CDR3 region is CASFPGTGRTEAFF. DNA of the CDR3: TGTGCCAGCTTCCCAGGGACAGGGCGCACTGAAGCTTTCTTT. This chain joins TRBV18 and TRBJ1-1; 9 nucleotides match TRBD1. This CDR3 spans 14 amino acids. Germline values: CDR1 KGHSH, CDR2 LQKENI. The ends lost 7 bases at V and 4 bases at J; junction bases unmatched: 7. Full variable domain (remainder filled in from reference TRBV18 and TRBJ1-1): NAGVMQNPRHLVRRRGQEARLRCSPMKGHSHVYWYRQLPEEGLKFMVYLQKENIIDESGMPKERFSAEFPKEGPSILRIQQVVRGDSAAYFCASFPGTGRTEAFFGQGTRLTVV.